This T cell receptor (beta chain) derives from a study of early T cells in non-severe SARS-CoV-2 infection. About the study: Sequencing targeted bulk RNA from unsorted whole blood, leaving chains unpaired.

CDR3 length: 12 amino acids. V was pared by 2 bases and J by 9 bases, with 10 bases between. Germline V gives CDR1 MDHEN, CDR2 SYDVKM. Attached unique molecular identifiers marked individual cDNA molecules. TCRdb re-analysed the 5' RACE reads in MiXCR, keeping a single row per CDR3 protein. The sample lists 65,000 to 95,000 distinct CDR3 sequences; 9% to 10% were seen once. Sequenced: whole blood. This clonotype originated in an adult who was a healthcare worker with PCR-confirmed SARS-CoV-2 infection or an uninfected control (not recorded which). The gene calls are TRBV28 and TRBJ1-1; D possibly corresponds to TRBD1 (5 bases). The CDR3 bases are TGTGCCAGCAGTTTAGTCCAGGGTCAAGCTTTCTTT. The encoded protein is CASSLVQGQAFF.